The present T cell receptor (beta chain) was sequenced within a study of Graves' ophthalmopathy and Graves' hyperthyroidism. TCR beta CDR3 amplification used RNA transcripts. HTBI primers were used in a first-round RT-PCR, which preceded a second-round multiplex PCR. TCRdb recomputed calls from the multiplex PCR reads with MiXCR, one row per CDR3 protein. The sample lists 52,000 or so distinct CDR3 sequences, roughly 46% occurring once. For donors with ophthalmopathy, the disease showed moderate-to-severe activity, reached CAS ≥3 and NOSPECS ≥4, and had lasted under 3 months. The study excluded patients with other autoimmune diseases, uncontrolled infections, pregnancy or lactation. This clonotype was detected once. The germline gives CDR1 DFQATT, CDR2 SNEGSKA (reference sequence). The CDR3 extends over 13 amino acids. Trimming took 3 bases from V and 2 from J, leaving 10 bases between them.

The chain joins TRBV20-1 to TRBJ1-1; D call uncertain. The sample consisted of peripheral blood. The source is an adult woman with Graves' ophthalmopathy. CDR3 protein: CSASNSGNTEAFF. CDR3 DNA: TGCAGTGCTAGTAATTCGGGCAACACTGAAGCTTTCTTT.